These T cell receptor beta chains were read from a single sample in a study of OX40 agonist ivuxolimab in advanced cancers. Only in-frame clones appear in the TCRdb table, and some are missing; sequencing was by immunoSEQ multiplex PCR. The data hold 74,000 or so clones, with about 89% observed a single time. The source was CD4+ or CD8+ T cells sorted from blood, collected in a trial of the OX40 agonist ivuxolimab. These TCRs come from an adult with an advanced solid tumor such as melanoma, head and neck, liver or kidney cancer. Both conserved end residues are part of each CDR3. A D gene is named only where the DNA matches it firmly. The size of a clone is reported for some rows only, either as once, few or many, or as a class for expanded clones.

j_gene | d_gene | abundance | v_gene | CDR3aa | CDR3nt
TRBJ2-2 | - | once | TRBV7-9 | CASSLLGGGTGELFF | TGTGCCAGCAGCTTGCTTGGGGGCGGGACCGGGGAGCTGTTTTTT
TRBJ1-1 | TRBD1 | - | TRBV18 | CASSPTGGTEAFF | TGTGCCAGCTCTCCCACAGGGGGGACTGAAGCTTTCTTT
TRBJ1-1 | - | - | TRBV4-1 | CASSQEVARRRTEAFF | TGCGCCAGCAGCCAAGAAGTGGCCCGAAGGAGGACTGAAGCTTTCTTT
TRBJ2-3 | - | - | TRBV19 | CASSQSPITQYF | TGTGCCAGTAGCCAATCGCCCATTACGCAGTATTTT
TRBJ1-6 | - | few | TRBV18 | CASSPPGRDNSPLHF | TGTGCCAGCTCACCACCTGGCAGGGATAATTCACCCCTCCACTTT
TRBJ1-6 | TRBD1 | few | TRBV2 | CASSDQGTGHSPLHF | TGTGCCAGCAGTGATCAGGGGACAGGACATTCACCCCTCCACTTT
TRBJ2-3 | - | - | TRBV15 | CATTPMGAVGTDTQYF | TGTGCCACCACCCCCATGGGTGCGGTCGGCACAGATACGCAGTATTTT
TRBJ2-1 | - | - | TRBV19 | CASSPPGQAKDEQFF | TGTGCCAGTAGTCCTCCGGGACAAGCGAAAGATGAGCAGTTCTTC
TRBJ2-5 | TRBD1 | - | TRBV5-1 | CASSSGGQETQYF | TGCGCCAGCAGCTCAGGGGGCCAAGAGACCCAGTACTTC
TRBJ2-7 | TRBD1 | - | TRBV6-1 | CASSEFRTGLNYEQYF | TGTGCCAGCAGTGAATTCCGGACAGGGTTAAACTACGAGCAGTACTTC
TRBJ1-5 | TRBD1 | few | TRBV2 | CASSERGGSNQPQHF | TGTGCCAGCAGTGAACGAGGGGGCAGCAATCAGCCCCAGCATTTT
TRBJ1-1 | - | - | TRBV2 | CASIWALNTEAFF | TGTGCCAGCATTTGGGCCTTGAACACTGAAGCTTTCTTT
TRBJ1-2 | - | - | TRBV5-5 | CASSLIPFEGGYTF | TGTGCCAGCAGCTTGATTCCATTTGAGGGTGGCTACACCTTC
TRBJ2-2 | TRBD1 | once | TRBV9 | CASSAWDRGIAGELFF | TGTGCCAGCAGCGCCTGGGACAGGGGCATCGCCGGGGAGCTGTTTTTT
TRBJ2-5 | - | - | TRBV4-1 | CASSQALWGETQYF | TGCGCCAGCAGCCAAGCACTATGGGGGGAGACCCAGTACTTC